The rows below give T cell receptor beta chains drawn from one sample of a study of T cells after posttransplantation cyclophosphamide. The repertoire was sequenced with immunoSEQ multiplex PCR; TCRdb's copy has only in-frame clones and lacks some. This sample has about 25,000 clones, each found more than once. The sample was PBMCs. The source of these receptors is a man aged 50 to 60 in good health, CMV-negative, and a related stem cell transplant donor. CDR3s include the opening cysteine and the closing phenylalanine or tryptophan. Fields, in order: clone size, D gene, V gene, J gene, CDR3 protein, CDR3 DNA. A D gene is named only where the DNA matches it firmly. The size field reads once, few, many, or a class for an expanded clone.

abundance: many; d_gene: NA; v_gene: TRBV30; j_gene: TRBJ2-7; CDR3aa: CAWNSGGPASSRF; CDR3nt: TGTGCCTGGAATTCAGGTGGGCCTGCCAGCAGTAGATTC
abundance: many; d_gene: NA; v_gene: TRBV6-1; j_gene: TRBJ2-6; CDR3aa: CASIWEVSGANVLTF; CDR3nt: TGTGCCAGCATATGGGAGGTCTCTGGGGCCAACGTCCTGACTTTC
abundance: many; d_gene: TRBD1; v_gene: TRBV28; j_gene: TRBJ1-3; CDR3aa: CASSARQGYSGNTIYF; CDR3nt: TGTGCCAGCAGTGCCCGACAGGGTTACTCTGGAAACACCATATATTTT
abundance: many; d_gene: NA; v_gene: TRBV11-2; j_gene: TRBJ2-1; CDR3aa: CASSLRVAVYNEQFF; CDR3nt: TGTGCCAGCAGCCTCCGGGTAGCGGTTTACAATGAGCAGTTCTTC
abundance: few; d_gene: TRBD1; v_gene: TRBV28; j_gene: TRBJ2-7; CDR3aa: CASRVGQRGEQYF; CDR3nt: TGTGCCAGCAGGGTGGGACAGAGAGGCGAGCAGTACTTC
abundance: many; d_gene: NA; v_gene: TRBV7-3; j_gene: TRBJ2-7; CDR3aa: CASSLRWETDEQYF; CDR3nt: TGTGCCAGCAGCTTAAGATGGGAGACCGACGAGCAGTACTTC
abundance: many; d_gene: NA; v_gene: TRBV9; j_gene: TRBJ2-2; CDR3aa: CASSVGSGVRTGELFF; CDR3nt: TGTGCCAGCAGCGTGGGTTCAGGGGTGCGCACCGGGGAGCTGTTTTTT
abundance: many; d_gene: TRBD2; v_gene: TRBV7-3; j_gene: TRBJ2-1; CDR3aa: CASSSGRGDEQFF; CDR3nt: TGTGCCAGCAGCTCCGGGCGGGGGGATGAGCAGTTCTTC
abundance: many; d_gene: NA; v_gene: TRBV6-5; j_gene: TRBJ2-7; CDR3aa: CASSYSMVGGEQYF; CDR3nt: TGTGCCAGCAGTTACTCGATGGTGGGGGGCGAGCAGTACTTC
abundance: many; d_gene: TRBD2; v_gene: TRBV2; j_gene: TRBJ2-1; CDR3aa: CASRTSGRNEQFF; CDR3nt: TGTGCCAGCCGGACTAGCGGACGCAATGAGCAGTTCTTC
abundance: many; d_gene: TRBD1; v_gene: TRBV2; j_gene: TRBJ1-5; CDR3aa: CASSSQGAGQPQHF; CDR3nt: TGTGCCAGCAGTTCTCAGGGGGCGGGTCAGCCCCAGCATTTT
abundance: many; d_gene: TRBD2; v_gene: TRBV7-3; j_gene: TRBJ2-5; CDR3aa: CASSNSGGGETQYF; CDR3nt: TGTGCCAGCAGCAACAGCGGGGGCGGGGAGACCCAGTACTTC
abundance: many; d_gene: TRBD2; v_gene: TRBV25-1; j_gene: TRBJ2-2; CDR3aa: CASPTSGGTGELFF; CDR3nt: TGTGCCAGTCCGACTAGCGGGGGAACCGGGGAGCTGTTTTTT
abundance: many; d_gene: TRBD2; v_gene: TRBV27; j_gene: TRBJ2-7; CDR3aa: CASSLEVFTSVFTYEQYF; CDR3nt: TGTGCCAGCAGTTTAGAAGTATTTACTAGCGTTTTCACCTACGAGCAGTACTTC
abundance: many; d_gene: NA; v_gene: TRBV28; j_gene: TRBJ2-3; CDR3aa: CASTTGTDTQYF; CDR3nt: TGTGCCAGCACCACAGGGACAGATACGCAGTATTTT
abundance: many; d_gene: NA; v_gene: TRBV11-2; j_gene: TRBJ2-7; CDR3aa: CASSLELTEDYEQYF; CDR3nt: TGTGCCAGCAGCTTAGAGCTGACAGAAGACTACGAGCAGTACTTC